Each of the 31 T cell receptor beta chains below was sequenced from the same sample in a study of blood T cells in healthy people across ages (dated by TCRdb to between 2015 and 2016). Library generation was performed with 5' RACE. The reads were generated on an Illumina HiSeq 2500. The second PCR ran for roughly 7 to 11 cycles and used a J-beta primer mix along with a sample-barcoded 5' primer. TCRdb passed the public sequencing reads through fastp at Q25 and MiXCR, retaining productive beta sequences. Identical CDR3 proteins give one entry, which carries the most common genes and DNA. Here the sample has approximately 800,000 distinct CDR3 sequences; about 36% occur a single time. The ten top clones hold 13% of the sample. Sequenced input: blood. The receptors shown here come from a man aged 18 to 30 in good health.

The chain combines TRBV10-1 with TRBJ2-1; no clear D gene. The CDR3 is 14 amino acids. V dropped 0 bases and J dropped 6 bases, with 9 bases sitting between them. CDR1 and CDR2 (germline): WNHNN, SYGVQD (reference sequence). The CDR3 loop reads CASSESLTSNEQFF. The CDR3 region has the DNA TGCGCCAGCAGTGAGTCGTTGACTTCCAATGAGCAGTTCTTC.

This clonotype came up a few times. V is TRBV9 and J is TRBJ2-7; 10 nucleotides align to TRBD1. The CDR3 is 15 amino acids. CDR1 is SGDLS, CDR2 YYNGEE, per germline. V lost 0 bases and J lost 7; bases outside the gene matches: 7. CDR3 sequence (DNA): TGTGCCAGCAGCGTAGCCGGGACAGGGGACAATGAGCAGTACTTC. Protein sequence: CASSVAGTGDNEQYF. Combining the CDR3 with reference TRBV9 and TRBJ2-7 gives the whole variable domain DSGVTQTPKHLITATGQRVTLRCSPRSGDLSVYWYQQSLDQGLQFLIQYYNGEERAKGNILERFSAQQFPDLHSELNLSSLELGDSALYFCASSVAGTGDNEQYFGPGTRLTVT.

The chain joins TRBV5-6 to TRBJ2-1; 7 bases line up with TRBD2. The CDR3 runs to 17 residues. Germline V CDR1 and CDR2: SGHDT, YYEEEE. V lost 4 bases to trimming and J lost 13 bases; unmatched junction nucleotides: 23. CDR3 sequence: CASSGYTLAGVEETQFF. CDR3 DNA sequence: TGTGCCAGCAGCGGGTACACCTTGGCGGGGGTTGAAGAGACCCAGTTCTTC.

The gene calls are TRBV5-1 and TRBJ2-7, with 12 bases lining up with TRBD1. The CDR3 consists of 15 residues. After removal of 4 bases from V and 7 bases from J, the junction contained 9 bases not matched to a gene. CDR1 is SGHRS, CDR2 YFSETQ, per germline. CDR3 residues: CASSPVGTGGEEQYF. In nucleotides, the CDR3 is TGCGCCAGCAGCCCCGTGGGGACAGGGGGCGAAGAGCAGTACTTC.

This clonotype was counted a few times. The J gene is TRBJ1-2, the V gene TRBV27; possibly TRBD1 for D (5 bases). The CDR3 is 15 amino acids. The germline V and J ends were trimmed by 4 bases and 0 bases, with 12 bases remaining between them. CDR1 and CDR2 from the germline V gene are MNHEY and SMNVEV (reference sequence). The CDR3 coding sequence is TGTGCCAGCAGTTGGGGACTGTCTCCTAACTATGGCTACACCTTC. This gives the protein CASSWGLSPNYGYTF.

V is TRBV10-3 and J is TRBJ2-2; TRBD1 aligns across 7 bases. The CDR3 has 14 residues. Germline V lookup: CDR1 ENHRY, CDR2 SYGVKD. V shed 11 bases and J 5 bases; nucleotides not matched to a gene: 11. In DNA, the CDR3 is TGTGCCGTCGGTTCCGGGACAGCAACCGGGGAGCTGTTTTTT. Translating gives CAVGSGTATGELFF.

This chain connects TRBV4-3 to TRBJ2-5, with D hard to call. The CDR3 is 17 amino acids. Germline V gene data show CDR1 as LGHNA and CDR2 as YSLEER. V shed 0 bases and J shed 1 base, with 15 bases lying between them. In DNA form, the CDR3 reads TGCGCCAGCAGCCAAGATTGGGGTCTTATCGGCCAAGAGACCCAGTACTTC. It is translated as CASSQDWGLIGQETQYF.

This rearrangement joins TRBV5-1 to TRBJ2-2, with D uncertain. V was pared by 0 bases and J by 0 bases, with 3 bases between. Germline lookup yields CDR1 SGHRS and CDR2 YFSETQ. This CDR3 comprises 14 residues. CDR3 in DNA: TGCGCCAGCAGCTTGGTGACGAACACCGGGGAGCTGTTTTTT. Translating gives CASSLVTNTGELFF.

In its sample, this clonotype was seen a few times. The chain combines TRBV7-2 with TRBJ1-2, with D possibly being TRBD1 (6 bases). Per the germline V gene, CDR1 is SGHTA and CDR2 is FQGNSA. This CDR3 has 15 residues. Deletions cut 1 base from V and 2 bases from J, with 11 bases between. CDR3 in amino acids: CASSLVPGENYGYTF. In DNA form, the CDR3 reads TGTGCCAGCAGCTTAGTCCCAGGGGAAAACTATGGCTACACCTTC.

The table lists this clonotype with many counts. V usage is TRBV29-1 and J usage is TRBJ1-2; the D is unclear. The V gene lost 3 bases and the J gene lost 6 bases, with 5 bases spanning the gap. Germline values: CDR1 SQVTM, CDR2 ANQGSEA. CDR3 length equals 10 residues. CDR3 in DNA: TGCAGCGTTGAGTACAATGGCTACACCTTC. Its protein is CSVEYNGYTF. Combining the CDR3 with reference TRBV29-1 and TRBJ1-2 gives the whole variable domain SAVISQKPSRDICQRGTSLTIQCQVDSQVTMMFWYRQQPGQSLTLIATANQGSEATYESGFVIDKFPISRPNLTFSTLTVSNMSPEDSSIYLCSVEYNGYTFGSGTRLTVV.

This clonotype was observed a handful of times. J is TRBJ1-5 and V is TRBV27; tentatively, D is TRBD1 (5 bases). The CDR3 totals 16 residues. V lost 5 bases to trimming and J lost 3 bases, with 17 bases between them. Germline loops: CDR1 MNHEY, CDR2 SMNVEV (reference sequence). Here the CDR3 reads CASSQSPAGLNQPQHF. The CDR3 coding sequence is TGTGCCAGCAGTCAGTCCCCCGCAGGGCTCAATCAGCCCCAGCATTTT.

J is TRBJ2-3 and V is TRBV12-3 or TRBV12-4; tentatively, D is TRBD2 (7 bases). V was cut by 7 bases and J by 6 bases, with 20 bases left in between. The CDR3 is 15 amino acids. CDR3 sequence: CASKNREGVGDTQYF. For the CDR3, the DNA is TGTGCCAGCAAGAACAGGGAGGGAGTTGGGGATACGCAGTATTTT.

This chain connects TRBV15 to TRBJ2-7; 9 bases fit TRBD2. V lost 0 bases, J lost 4 bases, and 4 bases stayed unmatched. CDR1 is LNHNV, CDR2 YYDKDF, per germline (reference sequence). The length of the CDR3 is 15 residues. In DNA form, the CDR3 reads TGTGCCACCAGCAGAGAGCGGGAGGGACTATACGAGCAGTACTTC. Residues: CATSREREGLYEQYF.

This rearrangement joins TRBV11-2 to TRBJ1-1, with D hard to call. V shed 8 bases and J shed 3 bases, with 16 bases lying between them. Germline lookup yields CDR1 SGHAT and CDR2 FQNNGV. There are 14 residues in the CDR3. Written as DNA, the CDR3 is TGTGCCAGCCGGGAGGTCCGGGCGGACACTGAAGCTTTCTTT. Translation: CASREVRADTEAFF.

The rearrangement uses TRBV5-1 and TRBJ1-1; D unresolved. Germline V CDR1 and CDR2: SGHRS, YFSETQ. The CDR3 contains 14 residues. Between the trimmed V and J ends, which lost 0 bases and 1 base, there was a span of 7 bases. CDR3 sequence: CASSLDGQNTEAFF. In DNA, the CDR3 is TGCGCCAGCAGCTTGGACGGGCAGAACACTGAAGCTTTCTTT.

In regard to this clonotype: A read error may account for a junction end that differs from germline. The chain links TRBV7-2 to TRBJ2-5; possibly TRBD1 or TRBD2 for D (5 bases each). The length of the CDR3 is 15 residues. Germline V gene lookup returns CDR1 SGHTA and CDR2 FQGNSA. CDR3 DNA sequence: TGCGCCAGCAGCTTAGTGTGGGGGAGCCAAGAGACCCAGTACTTC. Amino acid sequence: CASSLVWGSQETQYF.

The J gene is TRBJ1-1, the V gene TRBV5-1; D might be TRBD1 (5 bases). There are 15 residues in the CDR3. CDR1 and CDR2 (germline): SGHRS, YFSETQ. Trimming cost V 2 bases and J 1 base, with 12 bases left between them. The CDR3: CASSFGTTRNTEAFF. In DNA form, the CDR3 reads TGCGCCAGCAGCTTCGGGACCACTCGGAACACTGAAGCTTTCTTT.

This clonotype was recorded a few times. This chain uses TRBV5-1 with TRBJ1-1, with D uncertain. This CDR3 has 14 residues. The V and J ends lost 4 bases and 1 base respectively, with 11 bases between them. Germline V gives CDR1 SGHRS, CDR2 YFSETQ. DNA of the CDR3: TGCGCCAGCAGCGGGGATTTTGGGAACACTGAAGCTTTCTTT. Amino acid sequence: CASSGDFGNTEAFF.

Remarks on this clonotype: A much larger clone differs by one base, so this may be a read error. The V and J genes are TRBV12-3 or TRBV12-4 and TRBJ1-2; TRBD1 matches at 10 bases. With V trimmed by 5 bases and J by 6 bases, 6 bases remained unmatched. The CDR3 runs 14 residues. CDR3 coding DNA: TGTGCCAGCAGTGTGGGACAGGGGAGAGATGGCTACACCTTC. Its translation is CASSVGQGRDGYTF.

The chain links TRBV6-1 to TRBJ1-2; D perhaps matches TRBD1 (6 bases). The CDR3 is 14 residues long. Germline values: CDR1 MNHNS, CDR2 SASEGT. The germline V and J ends were trimmed by 2 bases and 9 bases, with 16 bases remaining between them. CDR3 amino acids: CASSEIGGGMSYTF. The CDR3 DNA reads TGTGCCAGCAGTGAAATAGGGGGGGGAATGAGCTACACCTTC.

A note on this clonotype: Mismatch with germline at one junction end may stem from a read error. The V and J genes are TRBV6-2 or TRBV6-3 and TRBJ2-1; D ambiguous. The length of the CDR3 is 12 residues. CDR1 MNHEY and CDR2 SVGEGT come from the germline V gene. The CDR3 DNA reads as TGTGCCGGCAGTTACGTCGGCTACGAGCAGTTCTTC. Protein: CAGSYVGYEQFF.

A remark on this clonotype: A much larger clone lies a single base off, so this may be a read error. The genes are TRBV4-2 and TRBJ2-7, with 7 bases aligning to TRBD1. The germline CDR1 and CDR2 sequences are LGHNA and YNFKEQ. The CDR3 is 14 amino acids. The CDR3 region has the DNA TGTGCCGGCAGCCAAGGGACAGCTTACTACGAGCAGTACTTC. Translating gives CAGSQGTAYYEQYF.

In regard to this clonotype: A single base is all that separates this from a far larger clone, so a read error is likely. The chain carries TRBV18 and TRBJ1-1; no reliable D call. CDR1 and CDR2 from the germline V gene are KGHSH and LQKENI. CDR3 length: 13 residues. Trimming stripped 1 base from V and 1 base from J, with 4 bases between. The CDR3 reads CASSPQENTEAFF. The CDR3 region has the DNA TGTGCCAGCTCACCACAGGAGAACACTGAAGCTTTCTTT.

The J gene is TRBJ2-1, the V gene TRBV4-2; D possibly corresponds to TRBD1 (6 bases). The J call may be mistaken, given a closer DNA end match to TRBJ2-7. The CDR3 contains 16 residues. The germline CDR1 and CDR2 sequences are LGHNA and YNFKEQ. CDR3 loop: CASSQVDGQIYNEQYF. The CDR3 DNA is TGTGCCAGCAGCCAAGTTGATGGACAGATCTACAATGAGCAGTACTTC.

This chain uses TRBV5-1 with TRBJ2-4; D gene ambiguous. The CDR3 spans 16 residues. In germline, CDR1 is SGHRS, CDR2 YFSETQ. Between the trimmed V and J ends, which lost 4 bases and 6 bases, there was a span of 20 bases. CDR3 region: CASSVGSWDSRNIQYF. CDR3 nucleotide sequence: TGCGCCAGCAGCGTCGGGTCCTGGGATAGCAGAAACATTCAGTACTTC. Complete variable domain (other parts from reference TRBV5-1 and TRBJ2-4): KAGVTQTPRYLIKTRGQQVTLSCSPISGHRSVSWYQQTPGQGLQFLFEYFSETQRNKGNFPGRFSGRQFSNSRSEMNVSTLELGDSALYLCASSVGSWDSRNIQYFGAGTRLSVL.

At least ten counts were recorded for this clonotype. The chain has TRBV4-1 and TRBJ2-5, with D tentatively TRBD1 (6 bases). CDR1 is MGHRA, CDR2 YSYEKL, per germline. The CDR3 extends over 15 amino acids. V was clipped by 1 base and J by 2 bases, with 11 bases between them. CDR3 in DNA: TGCGCCAGCAGCCAAGGGCAGGGGCCTCAAGAGACCCAGTACTTC. It translates to CASSQGQGPQETQYF.

This clonotype was seen repeatedly, ten times or more. The chain couples TRBV30 to TRBJ1-2, with a weak D call TRBD1 (6 bases). Deletions cut 2 bases from V and 8 bases from J, with 15 bases between. The CDR3 has 13 amino acids. Germline-derived CDR1 and CDR2 are GTSNPN and SVGIG (reference sequence). CDR3 amino acids: CAWSRGAAGGYTF. CDR3 DNA sequence: TGTGCCTGGAGTAGGGGGGCGGCGGGCGGCTACACCTTC.

The chain combines TRBV30 with TRBJ2-1, with 8 bases identical to TRBD1. The CDR3 spans 14 residues. V shed 4 bases and J 7 bases; nucleotides not matched to a gene: 9. CDR1 is GTSNPN, CDR2 SVGIG, per germline (reference sequence). CDR3: CAWNTYQGANEQFF. The CDR3 nucleotides read TGTGCCTGGAATACGTACCAGGGGGCGAATGAGCAGTTCTTC. Together with reference TRBV30 and TRBJ2-1, the CDR3 gives the full variable domain: SQTIHQWPATLVQPVGSPLSLECTVEGTSNPNLYWYRQAAGRGLQLLFYSVGIGQISSEVPQNLSASRPQDRQFILSSKKLLLSDSGFYLCAWNTYQGANEQFFGPGTRLTVL.

This clonotype showed up just a few times. V usage is TRBV20-1 and J usage is TRBJ2-7; D possibly matches TRBD1 or TRBD2 (7 bases each). V lost 8 bases, J lost 7 bases, and 21 bases lay in between. CDR1 DFQATT and CDR2 SNEGSKA come from the germline V gene (reference sequence). This CDR3 is built from 13 residues. The CDR3 sequence is CSPGGARNNEQYF. CDR3 in DNA: TGCAGTCCAGGGGGGGCGAGAAACAATGAGCAGTACTTC.

This clonotype was detected many times. CDR3 DNA sequence: TGCGCCAGCAGCCCGTCGAGAGGGACAGATACGCAGTATTTT. Translation: CASSPSRGTDTQYF. This chain connects TRBV4-1 to TRBJ2-3, with D maybe TRBD2 (5 bases). CDR1 and CDR2 (germline): MGHRA, YSYEKL. This CDR3 is built from 14 residues. V lost 4 bases, J lost 3 bases, and 11 bases lay in between.

V and J are TRBV6-2 or TRBV6-3 and TRBJ2-1, with 14 bases matching TRBD2. Germline V lookup: CDR1 MNHEY, CDR2 SVGEGT. Unmatched junction bases numbered 3, after V lost 5 bases and J lost 0 bases. CDR3 length equals 17 residues. The CDR3 here is CASSQTSGGASYNEQFF. As DNA, the CDR3 is TGTGCCAGCAGTCAGACTAGCGGGGGGGCCTCCTACAATGAGCAGTTCTTC.